The TCR beta chain described here comes from a study of technical replicates of blood from a few donors. Assay used: immunoSEQ multiplex PCR; TCRdb lists only in-frame clones, some missing. The sample lists 80,000 to 95,000 clones; around 90% were seen once. V was shortened by 5 bases and J by 7 bases, with 20 bases between the two germline ends. CDR1 is LNHNV and CDR2 is YYDKDF in the germline V gene (reference sequence). There are 16 residues in the CDR3. The sequenced sample was T cells isolated from PBMCs. This chain links TRBV15 with TRBJ1-4; D gene uncertain. This sequence originates from a human donor in good health. The CDR3 nucleotides are TGTGCCACCAGCCGAGGCTGGAGGGCTTTGACTGAAAAACTGTTTTTT. This gives the protein CATSRGWRALTEKLFF.